This T cell receptor beta chain originates from a study of identical twins. V lost 5 bases and J lost 6; bases outside the gene matches: 10. The CDR3 runs to 17 residues. Germline-derived CDR1 and CDR2 are MNHEY and SMNVEV (reference sequence). This clonotype was observed a few times. MiXCR, run by TCRdb on the 5' RACE reads, gives a single entry per CDR3 protein. The sample carries roughly 1.6 million distinct CDR3 sequences, about 32% recorded once. The TCR comes from a newborn girl in good health. What was sequenced was cord blood. The rearrangement joins TRBV27 to TRBJ2-3, with 14 positions matching TRBD2. CDR3 residues: CASSLLLTSGRADTQYF. In DNA, the CDR3 is TGTGCCAGCAGTCTCCTCTTGACTAGCGGGAGGGCCGATACGCAGTATTTT.